Listed below are T cell receptor beta chains from one sample, sequenced in a study of blood T cell repertoires in COVID-19. Only in-frame clones appear in the TCRdb table, and some are missing; sequencing was by immunoSEQ multiplex PCR. Of some 180,000 clones in the sample, approximately 84% are singletons; the top ten hold about 2.7%. What was sequenced was peripheral blood. These receptors all come from a woman older than 75 with COVID-19, enrolled during active disease. The CDR3 runs from the conserved cysteine through the conserved F or W.

>TRBJ2-3|15|TRBV18
CASSPNSGSTDTQYF
>TRBJ1-4|15|TRBV10-3
CAISERGRGNEKLFF
>TRBJ2-6|16|TRBV5-5
CASSWGTVSGANVLTF
>TRBJ1-2|15|TRBV7-9
CASSTGTGGNYGYTF
>TRBJ2-5|14|TRBV11-1
CASSLHRNGETQYF
>TRBJ2-3|15|TRBV6-6
CASSRLATSTDTQYF
>TRBJ2-2|14|TRBV3-1/TRBV3-2
CASSQAGSPGELFF
>TRBJ2-1|15|TRBV5-1
CASSLTASDYNEQFF
>TRBJ2-3|12|TRBV29-1
CSVEGGADTQYF
>TRBJ2-3|16|TRBV24-1
CATSDYNNQGADTQYF
>TRBJ2-7|17|TRBV5-5
CASSPIGVAGGPYEQYF
>TRBJ2-3|14|TRBV24-1
CATSASGSTDTQYF
>TRBJ1-2|16|TRBV27
CASSLSRFRGDYGYTF
>TRBJ1-2|16|TRBV6-2/TRBV6-3
CASSQSMTGGADGYTF
>TRBJ2-5|13|TRBV18
CASSPPRLETQYF
>TRBJ1-1|13|TRBV9
CASSGQLNTEAFF
>TRBJ2-4|17|TRBV27
CASSKTPGTGYKNIQYF
>TRBJ2-7|13|TRBV10-3
CASQGGRSYEQYF
>TRBJ2-7|14|TRBV3-1/TRBV3-2
CASSPRDRAYEQYF
>TRBJ1-1|15|TRBV18
CASSTKGQGNTEAFF
>TRBJ2-2|14|TRBV3-1/TRBV3-2
CASRNRGGTGELFF
>TRBJ2-3|16|TRBV29-1
CSVRRSSGASTDTQYF
>TRBJ2-1|13|TRBV12-3/TRBV12-4
CASSSDRYNEQFF
>TRBJ1-3|18|TRBV9
CASSVSAGGGSDGNTIYF
>TRBJ1-2|15|TRBV5-6
CASTNRDRVNYGYTF